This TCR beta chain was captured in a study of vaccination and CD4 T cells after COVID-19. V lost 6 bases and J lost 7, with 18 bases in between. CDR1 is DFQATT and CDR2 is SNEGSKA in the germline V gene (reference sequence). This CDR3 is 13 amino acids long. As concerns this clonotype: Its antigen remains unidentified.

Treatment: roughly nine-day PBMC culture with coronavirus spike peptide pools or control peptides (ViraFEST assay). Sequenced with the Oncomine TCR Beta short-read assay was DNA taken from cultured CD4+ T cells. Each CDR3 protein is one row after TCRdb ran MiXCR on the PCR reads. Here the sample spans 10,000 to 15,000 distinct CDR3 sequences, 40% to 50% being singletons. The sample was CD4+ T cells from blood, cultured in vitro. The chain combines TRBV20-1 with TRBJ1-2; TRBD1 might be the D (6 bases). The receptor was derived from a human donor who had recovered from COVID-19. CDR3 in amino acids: CSASSGGPGGYTF. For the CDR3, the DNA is TGCAGTGCCAGCTCGGGGGGCCCAGGTGGCTACACCTTC.